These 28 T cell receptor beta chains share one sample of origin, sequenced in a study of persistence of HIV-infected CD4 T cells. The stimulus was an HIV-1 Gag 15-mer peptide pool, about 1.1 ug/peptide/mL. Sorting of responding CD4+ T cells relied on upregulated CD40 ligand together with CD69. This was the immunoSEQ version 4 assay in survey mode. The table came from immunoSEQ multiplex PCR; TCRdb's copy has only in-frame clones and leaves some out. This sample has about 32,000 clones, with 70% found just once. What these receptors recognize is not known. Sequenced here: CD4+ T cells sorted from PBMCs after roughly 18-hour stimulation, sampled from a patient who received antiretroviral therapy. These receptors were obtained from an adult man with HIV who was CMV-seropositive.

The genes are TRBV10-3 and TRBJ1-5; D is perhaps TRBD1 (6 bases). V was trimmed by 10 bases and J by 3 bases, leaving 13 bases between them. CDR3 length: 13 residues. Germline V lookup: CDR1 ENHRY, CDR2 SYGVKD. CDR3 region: CATQDSSNQPQHF. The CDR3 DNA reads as TGTGCCACCCAGGACAGTTCCAATCAGCCCCAGCATTTT.

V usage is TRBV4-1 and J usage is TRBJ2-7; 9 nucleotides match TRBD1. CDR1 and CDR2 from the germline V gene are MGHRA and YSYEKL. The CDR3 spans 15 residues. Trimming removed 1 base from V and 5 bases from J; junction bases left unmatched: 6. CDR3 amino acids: CASSQGDRDTHEQYF. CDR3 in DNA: TGCGCCAGCAGCCAAGGGGACAGGGACACCCACGAGCAGTACTTC.

The CDR3 here is CSVQESSYEQYF. The CDR3, as DNA: TGCAGCGTCCAGGAGAGCTCCTACGAGCAGTACTTC. The V call is TRBV29-1, the J call TRBJ2-7; the D is unclear. This CDR3 region has 12 residues. The V end was cut by 6 bases, the J end by 0 bases, with 9 bases between. The germline gives CDR1 SQVTM, CDR2 ANQGSEA.

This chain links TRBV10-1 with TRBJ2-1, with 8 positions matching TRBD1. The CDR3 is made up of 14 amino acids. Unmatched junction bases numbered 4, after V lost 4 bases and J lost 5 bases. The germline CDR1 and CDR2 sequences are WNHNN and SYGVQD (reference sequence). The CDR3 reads CASSGGQGDNEQFF. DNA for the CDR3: TGCGCCAGCAGTGGAGGACAGGGAGACAATGAGCAGTTCTTC.

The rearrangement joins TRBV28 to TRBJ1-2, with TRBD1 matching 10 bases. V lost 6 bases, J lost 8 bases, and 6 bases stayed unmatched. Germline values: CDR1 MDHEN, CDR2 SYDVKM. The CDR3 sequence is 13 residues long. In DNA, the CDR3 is TGTGCCAGCAGCCCGGGACAGGGGAAGGGCTACACCTTC. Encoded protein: CASSPGQGKGYTF.

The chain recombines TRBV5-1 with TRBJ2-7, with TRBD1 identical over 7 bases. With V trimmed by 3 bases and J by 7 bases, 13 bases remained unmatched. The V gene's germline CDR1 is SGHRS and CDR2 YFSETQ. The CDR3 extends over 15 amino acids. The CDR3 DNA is TGCGCCAGCAGCTCACAGGACAGGACAACAGGGGAGCAGTACTTC. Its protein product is CASSSQDRTTGEQYF.

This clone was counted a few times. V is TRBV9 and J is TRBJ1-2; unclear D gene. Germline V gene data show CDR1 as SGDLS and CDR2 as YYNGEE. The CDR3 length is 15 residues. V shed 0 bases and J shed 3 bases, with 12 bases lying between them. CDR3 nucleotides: TGTGCCAGCAGCGTAGGCCCCGGGGTCGACTATGGCTACACCTTC. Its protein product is CASSVGPGVDYGYTF.

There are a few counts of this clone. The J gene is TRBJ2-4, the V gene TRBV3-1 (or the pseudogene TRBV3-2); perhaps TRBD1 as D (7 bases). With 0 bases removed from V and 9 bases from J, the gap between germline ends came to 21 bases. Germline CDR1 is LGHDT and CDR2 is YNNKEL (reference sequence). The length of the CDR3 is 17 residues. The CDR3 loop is CASSQDKGARGSGIQYF. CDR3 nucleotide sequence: TGTGCCAGCAGCCAAGATAAGGGGGCGCGGGGTTCAGGCATTCAGTACTTC.

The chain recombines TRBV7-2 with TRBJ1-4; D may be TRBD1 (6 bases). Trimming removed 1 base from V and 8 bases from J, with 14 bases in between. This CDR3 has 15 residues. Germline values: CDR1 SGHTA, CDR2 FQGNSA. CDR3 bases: TGTGCCAGCAGCTTAGATGGAGGGGGATGGGAAAAACTGTTTTTT. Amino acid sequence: CASSLDGGGWEKLFF.

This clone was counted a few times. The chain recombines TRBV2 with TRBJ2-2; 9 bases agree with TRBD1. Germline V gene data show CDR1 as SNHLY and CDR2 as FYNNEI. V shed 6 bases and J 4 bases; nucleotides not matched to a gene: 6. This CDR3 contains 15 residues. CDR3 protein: CASRATGGTTGELFF. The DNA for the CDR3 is TGTGCCAGCAGGGCAACAGGGGGCACCACCGGGGAGCTGTTTTTT.

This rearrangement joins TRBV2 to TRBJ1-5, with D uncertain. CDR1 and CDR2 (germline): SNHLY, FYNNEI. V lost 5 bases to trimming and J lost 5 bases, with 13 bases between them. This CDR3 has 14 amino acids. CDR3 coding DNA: TGTGCCAGCAGTCCGGGTACCTCGTATCAGCCCCAGCATTTT. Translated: CASSPGTSYQPQHF.

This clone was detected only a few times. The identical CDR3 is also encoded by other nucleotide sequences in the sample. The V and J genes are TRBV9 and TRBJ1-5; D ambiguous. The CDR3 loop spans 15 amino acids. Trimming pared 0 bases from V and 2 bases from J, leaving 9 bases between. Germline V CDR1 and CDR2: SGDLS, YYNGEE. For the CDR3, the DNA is TGTGCCAGCAGCGTAGACGGCCGGGGCAATCAGCCCCAGCATTTT. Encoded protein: CASSVDGRGNQPQHF.

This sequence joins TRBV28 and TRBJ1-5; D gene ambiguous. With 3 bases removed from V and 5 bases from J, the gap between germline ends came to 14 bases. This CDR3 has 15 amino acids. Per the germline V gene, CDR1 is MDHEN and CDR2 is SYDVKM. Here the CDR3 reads CASSFWSGRDQPQHF. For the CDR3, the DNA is TGTGCCAGCAGTTTTTGGTCAGGACGAGATCAGCCCCAGCATTTT.

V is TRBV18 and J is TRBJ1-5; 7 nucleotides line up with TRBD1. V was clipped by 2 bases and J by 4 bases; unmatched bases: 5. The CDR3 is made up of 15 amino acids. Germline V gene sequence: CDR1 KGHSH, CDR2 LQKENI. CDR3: CASSPEQGRNQPQHF. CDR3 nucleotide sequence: TGTGCCAGCTCACCAGAACAGGGGAGGAATCAGCCCCAGCATTTT.

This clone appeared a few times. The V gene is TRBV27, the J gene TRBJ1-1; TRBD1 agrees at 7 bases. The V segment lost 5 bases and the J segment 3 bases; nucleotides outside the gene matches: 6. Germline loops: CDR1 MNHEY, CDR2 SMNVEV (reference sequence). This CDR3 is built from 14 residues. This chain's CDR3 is CASSPLDRYTEAFF. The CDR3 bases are TGTGCCAGCAGTCCTTTGGACAGGTACACTGAAGCTTTCTTT.

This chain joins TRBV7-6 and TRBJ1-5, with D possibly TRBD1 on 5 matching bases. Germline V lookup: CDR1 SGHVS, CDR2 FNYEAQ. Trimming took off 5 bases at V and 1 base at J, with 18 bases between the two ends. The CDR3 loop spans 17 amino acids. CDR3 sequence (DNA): TGTGCCAGCAGCCTGGCGTCGGGACGGAAAAGCAATCAGCCCCAGCATTTT. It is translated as CASSLASGRKSNQPQHF.

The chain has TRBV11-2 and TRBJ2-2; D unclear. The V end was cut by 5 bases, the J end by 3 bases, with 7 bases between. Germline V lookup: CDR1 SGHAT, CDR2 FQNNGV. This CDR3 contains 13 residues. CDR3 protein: CASSPRHTGELFF. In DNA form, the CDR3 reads TGTGCCAGCAGCCCCAGGCACACCGGGGAGCTGTTTTTT.

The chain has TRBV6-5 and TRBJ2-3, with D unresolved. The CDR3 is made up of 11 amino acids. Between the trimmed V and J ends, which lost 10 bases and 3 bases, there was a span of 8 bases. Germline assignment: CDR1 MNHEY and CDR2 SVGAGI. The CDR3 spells CATLRTDTQYF. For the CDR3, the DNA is TGTGCCACCTTAAGGACAGATACGCAGTATTTT.

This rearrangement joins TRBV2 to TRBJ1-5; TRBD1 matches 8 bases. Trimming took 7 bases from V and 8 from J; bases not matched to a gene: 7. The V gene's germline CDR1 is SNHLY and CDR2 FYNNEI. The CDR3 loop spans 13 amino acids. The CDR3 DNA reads TGTGCCAGCAAGGGACAGGTCTATGAGCCCCAGCATTTT. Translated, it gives CASKGQVYEPQHF.

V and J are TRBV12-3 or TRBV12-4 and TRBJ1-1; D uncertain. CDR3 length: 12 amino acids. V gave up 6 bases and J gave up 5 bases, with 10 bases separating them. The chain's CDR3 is CASSRFPTEAFF. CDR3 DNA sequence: TGTGCCAGCAGCCGGTTTCCTACTGAAGCTTTCTTT.

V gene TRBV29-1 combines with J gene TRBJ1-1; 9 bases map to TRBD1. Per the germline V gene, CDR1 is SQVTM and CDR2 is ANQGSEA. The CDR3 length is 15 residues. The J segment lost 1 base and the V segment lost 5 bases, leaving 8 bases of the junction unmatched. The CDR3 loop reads CSVSTGGASNTEAFF. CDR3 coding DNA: TGCAGCGTTTCGACAGGGGGGGCGTCGAACACTGAAGCTTTCTTT.

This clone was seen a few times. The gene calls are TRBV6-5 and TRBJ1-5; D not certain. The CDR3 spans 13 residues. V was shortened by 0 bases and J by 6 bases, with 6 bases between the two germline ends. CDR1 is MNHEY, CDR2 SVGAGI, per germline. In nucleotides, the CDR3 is TGTGCCAGCAGTTACTCGATGACTCAGCCCCAGCATTTT. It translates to CASSYSMTQPQHF.

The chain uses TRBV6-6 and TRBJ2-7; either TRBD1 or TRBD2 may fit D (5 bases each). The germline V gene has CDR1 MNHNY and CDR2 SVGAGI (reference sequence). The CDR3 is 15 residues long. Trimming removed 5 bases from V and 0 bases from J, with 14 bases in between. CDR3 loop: CASSPRDGLSYEQYF. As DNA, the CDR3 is TGTGCCAGCAGTCCCCGGGACGGACTCTCCTACGAGCAGTACTTC.

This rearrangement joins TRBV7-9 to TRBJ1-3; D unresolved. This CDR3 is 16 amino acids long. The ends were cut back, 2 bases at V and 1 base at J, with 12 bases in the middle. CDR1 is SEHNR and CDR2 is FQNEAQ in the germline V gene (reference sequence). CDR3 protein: CASSLLNGDSGNTIYF. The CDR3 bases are TGTGCCAGCAGCTTATTGAATGGAGATTCTGGAAACACCATATATTTT.

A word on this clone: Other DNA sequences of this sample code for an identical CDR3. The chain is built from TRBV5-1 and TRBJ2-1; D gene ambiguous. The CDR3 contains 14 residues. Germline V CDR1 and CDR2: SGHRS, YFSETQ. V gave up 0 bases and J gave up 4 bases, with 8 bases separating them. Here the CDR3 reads CASSLEAGYNEQFF. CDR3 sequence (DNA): TGCGCCAGCAGCTTGGAGGCAGGATACAATGAGCAGTTCTTC. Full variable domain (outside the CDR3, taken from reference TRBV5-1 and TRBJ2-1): KAGVTQTPRYLIKTRGQQVTLSCSPISGHRSVSWYQQTPGQGLQFLFEYFSETQRNKGNFPGRFSGRQFSNSRSEMNVSTLELGDSALYLCASSLEAGYNEQFFGPGTRLTVL.

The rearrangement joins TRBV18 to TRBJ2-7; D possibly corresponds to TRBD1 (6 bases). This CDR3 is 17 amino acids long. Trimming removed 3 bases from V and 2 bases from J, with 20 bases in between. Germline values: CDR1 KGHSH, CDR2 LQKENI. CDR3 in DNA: TGTGCCAGCTCACCGCTCCCAGGGGCGGACCGAACCTACGAGCAGTACTTC. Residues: CASSPLPGADRTYEQYF. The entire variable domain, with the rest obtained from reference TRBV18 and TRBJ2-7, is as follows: NAGVMQNPRHLVRRRGQEARLRCSPMKGHSHVYWYRQLPEEGLKFMVYLQKENIIDESGMPKERFSAEFPKEGPSILRIQQVVRGDSAAYFCASSPLPGADRTYEQYFGPGTRLTVT.

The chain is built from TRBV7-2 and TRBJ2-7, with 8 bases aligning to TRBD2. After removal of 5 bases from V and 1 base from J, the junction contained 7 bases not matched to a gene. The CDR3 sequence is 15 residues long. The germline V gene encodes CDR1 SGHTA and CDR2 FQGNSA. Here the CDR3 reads CASSRSGVGSYEQYF. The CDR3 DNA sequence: TGTGCCAGCAGCCGTAGCGGGGTTGGGTCCTACGAGCAGTACTTC.

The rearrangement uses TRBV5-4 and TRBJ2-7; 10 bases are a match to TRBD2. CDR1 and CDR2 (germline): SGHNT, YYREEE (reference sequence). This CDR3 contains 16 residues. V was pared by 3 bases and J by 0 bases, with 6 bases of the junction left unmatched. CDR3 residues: CASSSTSGRHSYEQYF. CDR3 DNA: TGTGCCAGCAGCTCGACTAGCGGGCGGCACTCCTACGAGCAGTACTTC.